Listed here are 19 T cell receptor beta chains from one sample, sequenced in a study of patients and donors after allogeneic stem cell transplantation. MiXCR, run by TCRdb on the RT-PCR reads, gives a single entry per CDR3 protein. The profile shows 400,000 to 500,000 distinct CDR3 sequences, around 16% of them singletons. The sequenced material came from blood, either unsorted or a sorted T cell fraction (not recorded which). The source is a human donor who was either an allogeneic HSCT recipient or a stem cell or donor lymphocyte infusion donor (not recorded which). It is not recorded whose cells these are; they may come from a transplant donor.

This clonotype was counted only a few times. The chain employs TRBV6-5 and TRBJ2-2; weak D call: TRBD1 (6 bases). The CDR3 consists of 17 residues. Between the trimmed V and J ends, which lost 0 bases and 1 base, there was a span of 12 bases. Germline assignment: CDR1 MNHEY and CDR2 SVGAGI. The CDR3 protein is CASSYSTGRVNTGELFF. As DNA, the CDR3 is TGTGCCAGCAGTTACTCGACAGGCAGGGTGAACACCGGGGAGCTGTTTTTT.

The sample holds a few counts of this clonotype. This chain uses TRBV12-5 with TRBJ2-3, with D hard to call. The CDR3 is 13 amino acids. Trimming pared 6 bases from V and 13 bases from J, leaving 20 bases between. In germline, CDR1 is LGHNT, CDR2 FRNRAP. CDR3 in amino acids: CASGPETGPVEYF. CDR3 DNA sequence: TGTGCTAGTGGCCCGGAGACCGGGCCCGTAGAGTATTTT. Based on the CDR3 plus reference TRBV12-5 and TRBJ2-3, the full variable domain is DARVTQTPRHKVTEMGQEVTMRCQPILGHNTVFWYRQTMMQGLELLAYFRNRAPLDDSGMPKDRFSAEMPDATLATLKIQPSEPRDSAVYFCASGPETGPVEYFGPGTRLTVL.

The chain has TRBV21-1 and TRBJ2-4; TRBD1, as called in the table, went unchecked against the DNA. TRBV21-1 is tagged as a pseudogene. This CDR3 is 17 amino acids long. Written as DNA, the CDR3 is TGTGCCAGCAGCATCCGAACAGGGGGTTTGGACAAAAACATTCAGTACTTC. This translates into CASSIRTGGLDKNIQYF.

Many counts were recorded for this clonotype. V and J are TRBV10-3 and TRBJ1-6, with D possibly being TRBD1 (6 bases). Trimming took 6 bases from V and 7 from J, leaving 19 bases between them. Germline CDR1 reads ENHRY; CDR2 reads SYGVKD. CDR3 length: 16 amino acids. The CDR3 bases are TGTGCCATCAGACCTGGGACACTGAGGAGCAATTCACCCCTCCACTTT. The encoded protein is CAIRPGTLRSNSPLHF.

The rearrangement uses TRBV4-1 and TRBJ2-3, with 13 bases lining up with TRBD2. V lost 4 bases to trimming and J lost 4 bases; unmatched junction nucleotides: 5. The germline CDR1 and CDR2 sequences are MGHRA and YSYEKL. This CDR3 is 16 amino acids long. The CDR3, as DNA: TGCGCCAGCAGCCTACGGACTAGCGGGGGCGCAGATACGCAGTATTTT. Protein: CASSLRTSGGADTQYF.

J is TRBJ1-1 and V is TRBV5-1, with 11 bases identical to TRBD1. The germline gives CDR1 SGHRS, CDR2 YFSETQ. The ends lost 4 bases at V and 0 bases at J; junction bases unmatched: 11. The CDR3 has 18 residues. The CDR3 here is CASSQKMGQGDMNTEAFF. The CDR3 region has the DNA TGCGCCAGCAGCCAAAAAATGGGACAGGGGGATATGAACACTGAAGCTTTCTTT.

This clonotype was recorded a few times. V gene TRBV5-1 combines with J gene TRBJ2-2; TRBD2 matches 9 bases. Germline V gives CDR1 SGHRS, CDR2 YFSETQ. The CDR3 has 15 residues. V shed 4 bases and J 4 bases; nucleotides not matched to a gene: 5. CDR3 nucleotides: TGCGCCAGCAGCGAACGGACTAGCGCCACCGGGGAGCTGTTTTTT. Translation: CASSERTSATGELFF.

This clonotype was picked up a small number of times. V usage is TRBV7-9 and J usage is TRBJ2-1; 9 bases align to TRBD2. The germline CDR1 and CDR2 sequences are SEHNR and FQNEAQ (reference sequence). V lost 6 bases to trimming and J lost 6 bases; unmatched junction nucleotides: 9. The CDR3 sequence is 15 residues long. CDR3 amino acids: CASSSPSGNINEQFF. CDR3 sequence (DNA): TGTGCCAGCAGTTCCCCTAGCGGGAATATCAATGAGCAGTTCTTC.

J is TRBJ2-2 and V is TRBV19, with no clear D. The germline V and J ends were trimmed by 7 bases and 1 base, with 16 bases remaining between them. This CDR3 has 16 residues. The germline V gene has CDR1 LNHDA and CDR2 SQIVND (reference sequence). CDR3 DNA sequence: TGTGCCAGTATTAATAGGTTCTGGGGGAACACCGGGGAGCTGTTTTTT. Translated: CASINRFWGNTGELFF.

This clonotype was seen more than once but under ten times. The rearrangement joins TRBV20-1 to TRBJ1-5; no definite D call. The CDR3 runs to 14 residues. With 0 bases removed from V and 7 bases from J, the gap between germline ends came to 13 bases. Germline CDR1 DFQATT, CDR2 SNEGSKA (reference sequence). The CDR3 protein is CSARDSRGGQPQHF. Here the CDR3 DNA reads TGCAGTGCTAGAGATTCCCGGGGAGGCCAGCCCCAGCATTTT.

The chain recombines TRBV24-1 with TRBJ2-2; D might be TRBD1 (6 bases). Trimming pared 9 bases from V and 0 bases from J, leaving 10 bases between. The CDR3 runs to 14 residues. CDR1 and CDR2 (germline): KGHDR, SFDVKD. CDR3: CATRTAANTGELFF. The CDR3 nucleotides are TGTGCCACCCGGACAGCCGCGAACACCGGGGAGCTGTTTTTT.

The chain is built from TRBV7-9 and TRBJ1-2, with D tentatively TRBD1 (5 bases). The CDR3 has 17 residues. Germline CDR1 is SEHNR and CDR2 is FQNEAQ (reference sequence). The ends were cut back, 4 bases at V and 1 base at J, with 19 bases in the middle. The DNA for the CDR3 is TGTGCCAGCAGCTCCTACATGCCGGGACGGGTTAACTATGGCTACACCTTC. As protein: CASSSYMPGRVNYGYTF.

There are a few counts of this clonotype. J is TRBJ2-7 and V is TRBV12-3 or TRBV12-4, with D uncertain. CDR3 size: 18 residues. V was pared by 1 base and J by 4 bases, with 23 bases between. In DNA form, the CDR3 reads TGTGCCAGCAGTTTAGGGCGCGTCGTGGGGAAGACTCTATACGAGCAGTACTTC. As protein: CASSLGRVVGKTLYEQYF.

V and J are TRBV16 and TRBJ1-1; D might be TRBD1 (6 bases). The V and J ends lost 0 bases and 3 bases respectively, with 23 bases between them. The CDR3 has 19 amino acids. Germline assignment: CDR1 KGHSY and CDR2 FQNENV. The CDR3 region has the DNA TGTGCCAGCAGCCAATCGGCCCGAGACAGACTAGGGGGTGACACTGAAGCTTTCTTT. Its protein product is CASSQSARDRLGGDTEAFF.

The rearrangement links TRBV5-1 to TRBJ1-6; 8 nucleotides match TRBD1. J lost 7 bases, V lost 3 bases, and 6 bases had no gene match. The CDR3 length is 15 residues. Looked up from germline, CDR1 is SGHRS and CDR2 is YFSETQ. CDR3 DNA sequence: TGCGCCAGCAGCTACCGGACAGGGCAAAATTCACCCCTCCACTTT. Encoded protein: CASSYRTGQNSPLHF.

This clonotype was recorded a few times. The rearrangement links TRBV2 to TRBJ2-2; D is unclear. V was pared by 10 bases and J by 5 bases, with 11 bases between. This CDR3 is built from 12 residues. Looked up from germline, CDR1 is SNHLY and CDR2 is FYNNEI. The CDR3 loop reads CANIRRTGELFF. In nucleotides, the CDR3 is TGTGCCAACATACGGAGAACCGGGGAGCTGTTTTTT.

The CDR3 DNA is TGTGCCAGCAGTTCGATAAGGACTTGGGACAGGGGGCTTAGTAACTATGGCTACACCTTC. This codes for CASSSIRTWDRGLSNYGYTF. The chain couples TRBV28 to TRBJ1-2, with 12 bases matching TRBD1. Germline V gene sequence: CDR1 MDHEN, CDR2 SYDVKM. The CDR3 is 20 residues long. J lost 1 base, V lost 4 bases, and 16 bases had no gene match.

This chain uses TRBV27 with TRBJ2-1; 8 bases match TRBD2. The trim removed 5 bases at V and 0 bases at J, leaving 6 bases unmatched. Per the germline V gene, CDR1 is MNHEY and CDR2 is SMNVEV (reference sequence). This CDR3 is built from 16 residues. CDR3 region: CASSTSGTSSYNEQFF. Here the CDR3 DNA reads TGTGCCAGCAGTACCTCCGGGACTAGCTCCTACAATGAGCAGTTCTTC.

The V gene is TRBV7-2, the J gene TRBJ2-5; a possible D gene is TRBD1 (5 bases). Trimming took 5 bases from V and 9 from J, leaving 13 bases between them. From germline, CDR1 is SGHTA and CDR2 FQGNSA. The CDR3 is 12 residues long. The CDR3 nucleotides are TGTGCCAGCAGCCTCGACAGAACTGCCCAGTACTTC. Amino acids: CASSLDRTAQYF.